The clone carrying this T cell receptor beta chain was seen more than once but under ten times. Its target is unknown. Symptoms, serum thyroxine and TRAb, thyroid ultrasound, and orbital computed tomography formed the diagnostic basis. The data were taken from a study of Graves' ophthalmopathy and Graves' hyperthyroidism. Overall study findings and caveats: Blood samples also showed most expanded thyroid clonotypes exceeding 0.001 frequency.

RNA transcripts were the source from which TCR beta CDR3 regions were amplified. Second-round multiplex PCR came after first-round RT-PCR with HTBI primers. From the multiplex PCR reads, TCRdb called clonotypes with MiXCR, one entry per CDR3 protein. Of some 1.1 million distinct CDR3 sequences in the sample, about two fifths were seen once. This CDR3 comprises 20 residues. Trimming cost V 1 base and J 10 bases; bases outside gene matches: 24. Germline loops: CDR1 SGHDT, CDR2 YYEEEE. The receptor was isolated from an adult man with Graves' hyperthyroidism. Sequencing input: peripheral blood or thyroid tissue (not recorded which). This chain links TRBV5-6 with TRBJ2-5; the match to TRBD2 covers 11 bases. In DNA, the CDR3 is TGTGCCAGCAGCTTGCGAAATCCGGGACTAGCGGTCCGAGGTCGGACGAGCCAGTACTTC. It encodes CASSLRNPGLAVRGRTSQYF.